A single sample is the source of the 3 T cell receptor beta chains below, sequenced in a study of human T cells and chemical hapten exposure. TCRdb passed the RACE reads through MiXCR, listing each CDR3 protein once. The sample consists of about 190,000 distinct CDR3 sequences, about 25% of them appearing once. Time point denoted: patch test 3, about 24 weeks after DPC sensitization. Noted treatment: therapeutic diphenylcyclopropenone sensitization with weekly scalp DPC. Here the sequenced sample was whole blood, taken in connection with sensitization to the hapten diphenylcyclopropenone (DPC). Every receptor here comes from a woman aged 40 to 49 with alopecia areata. Some clones in this sample may be carry-over from other donors' samples.

The chain is built from TRBV20-1 and TRBJ1-5; 8 bases are shared with TRBD1. The CDR3 has 16 amino acids. Germline trimming cut 6 bases from V and 8 bases from J; bases unmatched to any gene: 18. The germline gives CDR1 DFQATT, CDR2 SNEGSKA (reference sequence). CDR3 region: CSALDREGGIRKPQHF. CDR3 coding DNA: TGCAGTGCCCTGGACAGGGAAGGGGGGATAAGAAAGCCCCAGCATTTT.

The chain joins TRBV13 to TRBJ1-5, with 7 bases lining up with TRBD1. This CDR3 is 15 amino acids long. The germline V gene encodes CDR1 PRHDT and CDR2 FYEKMQ (reference sequence). Losses at the gene ends were 2 bases for V and 5 bases for J; bases not matched to a gene: 6. The CDR3 DNA follows: TGTGCCAGCAGCTTACAGGGGGTGGGGGATCAGCCCCAGCATTTT. It is translated as CASSLQGVGDQPQHF.

V usage is TRBV20-1 and J usage is TRBJ2-1; TRBD1 might be the D (7 bases). This CDR3 has 14 amino acids. V gave up 0 bases and J gave up 4 bases, with 10 bases separating them. Per germline, CDR1 DFQATT and CDR2 SNEGSKA (reference sequence). The CDR3 DNA is TGCAGTGCTAGAGAGGGGGGACAGTACAATGAGCAGTTCTTC. Translation: CSAREGGQYNEQFF.